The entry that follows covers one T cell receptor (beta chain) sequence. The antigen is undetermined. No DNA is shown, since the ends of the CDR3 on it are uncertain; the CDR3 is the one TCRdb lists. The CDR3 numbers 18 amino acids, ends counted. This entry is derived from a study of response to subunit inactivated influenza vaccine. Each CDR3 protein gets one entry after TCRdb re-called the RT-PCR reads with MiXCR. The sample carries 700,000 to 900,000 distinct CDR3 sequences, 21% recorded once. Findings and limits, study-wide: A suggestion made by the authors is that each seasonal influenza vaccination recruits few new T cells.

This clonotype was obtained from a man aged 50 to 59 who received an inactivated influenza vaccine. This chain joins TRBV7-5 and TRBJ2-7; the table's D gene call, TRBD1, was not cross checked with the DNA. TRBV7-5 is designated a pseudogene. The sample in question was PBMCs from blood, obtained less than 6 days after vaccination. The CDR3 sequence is CISVSEAGDGAGPYEQYF.